The clone carrying this T cell receptor beta chain has only a few counts. The data derive from a study of blood T cells in healthy people across ages. Germline loops: CDR1 SEHNR, CDR2 FQNEAQ (reference sequence). V was clipped by 1 base and J by 7 bases, with 13 bases between them. This CDR3 contains 15 residues. Combining a sample-barcoded 5' primer with a J-beta primer mix, a second PCR ran for roughly 7 to 12 cycles. TCRdb itself ran the 5' RACE reads through MiXCR, one entry per CDR3 protein. The sample includes 710,000 or so distinct CDR3 sequences, about 20% of them seen just once. The receptor comes from a man between 65 and 80 years old in good health. V usage is TRBV7-9 and J usage is TRBJ1-4, with D perhaps TRBD1 (6 bases). Sample: blood. The CDR3 reads CASSLEAGGAEKLFF. Here the CDR3 DNA reads TGTGCCAGCAGCTTAGAAGCTGGGGGGGCTGAAAAACTGTTTTTT.